Presented here are 27 T cell receptor beta chains from one specimen sequenced in a study of cytomegalovirus exposure and HLA in healthy donors. Use of 60 Vbeta and 13 Jbeta primers characterized the PCR. TCRdb's copy holds only in-frame clones and misses some; the assay was immunoSEQ multiplex PCR. The sample has about 170,000 clones; about 79% are singletons. The sample consisted of PBMCs. These TCRs come from a man aged 40-50 years in good health and CMV-seropositive.

This clone appeared a few times. This sequence joins TRBV4-1 and TRBJ2-5; the match to TRBD2 covers 7 bases. The CDR3 runs to 15 residues. Trimming cost V 0 bases and J 5 bases; bases outside gene matches: 6. Per germline, CDR1 MGHRA and CDR2 YSYEKL. This CDR3 reads CASSQDQAGRETQYF. In DNA, the CDR3 is TGCGCCAGCAGCCAAGATCAAGCGGGACGGGAGACCCAGTACTTC.

A few counts support this clone. The chain carries TRBV11-3 and TRBJ2-1; D gene uncertain. Per germline, CDR1 SGHNT and CDR2 YENEEA. There are 16 residues in the CDR3. Trimming left V 1 base short and J 1 base short, with 11 bases between. In nucleotides, the CDR3 is TGTGCCAGCAGCTTAGGAGGCGTTCGGTCCTACAATGAGCAGTTCTTC. Its protein product is CASSLGGVRSYNEQFF.

V usage is TRBV19 and J usage is TRBJ2-3; possible D gene TRBD2, 5 bases. Trimming pared 3 bases from V and 4 bases from J, leaving 14 bases between. Germline assignment: CDR1 LNHDA and CDR2 SQIVND (reference sequence). The length of the CDR3 is 15 residues. This CDR3 is CASSMVGVRPDTQYF. The CDR3 coding sequence is TGTGCCAGTAGTATGGTGGGAGTCCGTCCAGATACGCAGTATTTT.

V is TRBV7-9 and J is TRBJ1-1; D gene unclear. Germline V gene sequence: CDR1 SEHNR, CDR2 FQNEAQ (reference sequence). The CDR3 is 13 residues long. Trimming pared 1 base from V and 0 bases from J, leaving 3 bases between. CDR3 sequence (DNA): TGTGCCAGCAGCTTAGACATGAACACTGAAGCTTTCTTT. It specifies CASSLDMNTEAFF.

CDR3 region: CASSLGGQGQSPLHF. In DNA form, the CDR3 reads TGTGCCAGCAGCTTAGGTGGGCAGGGGCAATCACCCCTCCACTTT. This chain connects TRBV7-8 to TRBJ1-6, with D perhaps TRBD1 (6 bases). Germline CDR1 is SGHVS and CDR2 is FQNEAQ. The CDR3 consists of 15 residues. V lost 1 base to trimming and J lost 10 bases, with 14 bases between them. The whole variable domain, remainder taken from reference TRBV7-8 and TRBJ1-6, is GAGVSQSPRYKVAKRGQDVALRCDPISGHVSLFWYQQALGQGPEFLTYFQNEAQLDKSGLPSDRFFAERPEGSVSTLKIQRTQQEDSAVYLCASSLGGQGQSPLHFGNGTRLTVT.

This clone was recorded once. This chain links TRBV10-1 with TRBJ1-1; D is possibly TRBD1 (5 bases). This CDR3 has 11 residues. Germline assignment: CDR1 WNHNN and CDR2 SYGVQD (reference sequence). Trimming removed 5 bases at V and 7 bases at J, with 8 bases between. The DNA for the CDR3 is TGCGCCAGCAGTTCGGGGGGTGAAGCTTTCTTT. Protein: CASSSGGEAFF.

The genes are TRBV11-3 and TRBJ2-1; 10 bases line up with TRBD1. V was pared by 5 bases and J by 3 bases, with 16 bases of the junction left unmatched. The CDR3 contains 19 residues. Germline V lookup: CDR1 SGHNT, CDR2 YENEEA. The CDR3 reads CASSSPTGGGAGYYNEQFF. The CDR3 DNA follows: TGTGCCAGCAGCAGCCCGACAGGGGGCGGAGCGGGGTACTACAATGAGCAGTTCTTC.

This clone has a handful of counts. The chain is built from TRBV6-1 and TRBJ2-4; 9 bases map to TRBD1. This CDR3 contains 15 residues. V shed 3 bases and J 9 bases; nucleotides not matched to a gene: 9. The germline CDR1 and CDR2 sequences are MNHNS and SASEGT. The CDR3 region is CASSDRDREGSIQYF. The CDR3 DNA is TGTGCCAGCAGTGATAGGGACAGGGAGGGGTCCATTCAGTACTTC.

This clone appeared once. V is TRBV19 and J is TRBJ1-3, with 7 bases aligning to TRBD1. CDR1 is LNHDA and CDR2 is SQIVND in the germline V gene (reference sequence). The CDR3 runs to 14 residues. V was clipped by 7 bases and J by 2 bases; unmatched bases: 5. The CDR3 coding sequence is TGTGCCAGTAATCCAACAGGGGCTGGAAACACCATATATTTT. This sequence encodes CASNPTGAGNTIYF.

The rearrangement uses TRBV11-3 and TRBJ2-3; D may be TRBD1 (5 bases). The CDR3 is 15 amino acids. Germline V gene lookup returns CDR1 SGHNT and CDR2 YENEEA. Trimming left V 3 bases short and J 2 bases short, with 12 bases between. The CDR3 loop reads CASSFQGTATDTQYF. The CDR3 DNA sequence: TGTGCCAGCAGCTTCCAGGGTACCGCCACAGATACGCAGTATTTT.

J is TRBJ2-1 and V is TRBV5-1; 7 positions match TRBD2. Trimming removed 3 bases from V and 0 bases from J; junction bases left unmatched: 6. Germline V gene sequence: CDR1 SGHRS, CDR2 YFSETQ. The CDR3 spans 16 residues. The CDR3 loop is CASSYRGVSSYNEQFF. The DNA of the CDR3 is TGCGCCAGCAGCTATCGGGGGGTGAGCTCCTACAATGAGCAGTTCTTC.

This clone was seen only a few times. The CDR3 sequence is CALAFNSYEQYF. In DNA form, the CDR3 reads TGTGCCCTAGCTTTCAACTCCTACGAGCAGTACTTC. The genes are TRBV30 and TRBJ2-7; perhaps TRBD2 as D (5 bases). The CDR3 sequence is 12 residues long. CDR1 is GTSNPN, CDR2 SVGIG, per germline (reference sequence). With 8 bases removed from V and 0 bases from J, the gap between germline ends came to 11 bases. Variable domain in full (rest from reference TRBV30 and TRBJ2-7): SQTIHQWPATLVQPVGSPLSLECTVEGTSNPNLYWYRQAAGRGLQLLFYSVGIGQISSEVPQNLSASRPQDRQFILSSKKLLLSDSGFYLCALAFNSYEQYFGPGTRLTVT.

The V and J genes are TRBV19 and TRBJ2-1; possibly TRBD2 for D (5 bases). This CDR3 has 15 residues. V was cut by 3 bases and J by 0 bases, with 9 bases left in between. CDR1 and CDR2 (germline): LNHDA, SQIVND (reference sequence). CDR3 coding DNA: TGTGCCAGTAGTATTAAGAGCGGCTCCTACAATGAGCAGTTCTTC. Translated, it gives CASSIKSGSYNEQFF.

In this sample, this clone turned up a few times. The chain couples TRBV11-2 to TRBJ1-1; D call uncertain. The CDR3 loop spans 15 amino acids. CDR1 and CDR2 (germline): SGHAT, FQNNGV. V was pared by 2 bases and J by 4 bases, with 14 bases between. The CDR3 sequence: CASSLLRFGITEAFF. The CDR3 nucleotides are TGTGCCAGCAGCTTATTGCGTTTCGGGATCACTGAAGCTTTCTTT. Looking up the rest from reference TRBV11-2 and TRBJ1-1 gives the full variable domain: EAGVAQSPRYKIIEKRQSVAFWCNPISGHATLYWYQQILGQGPKLLIQFQNNGVVDDSQLPKDRFSAERLKGVDSTLKIQPAKLEDSAVYLCASSLLRFGITEAFFGQGTRLTVV.

This chain uses TRBV19 with TRBJ1-5; D gene unclear. Trimming pared 5 bases from V and 7 bases from J, leaving 9 bases between. This CDR3 contains 12 residues. Germline CDR1 reads LNHDA; CDR2 reads SQIVND (reference sequence). The CDR3 spells CASSSQQQPQHF. In DNA, the CDR3 is TGTGCCAGTAGTTCGCAACAGCAGCCCCAGCATTTT.

The rearrangement links TRBV30 to TRBJ2-1, with TRBD1 as a possible D gene (5 bases). This CDR3 is built from 12 residues. The V end was cut by 1 base, the J end by 4 bases, with 5 bases between. CDR1 and CDR2 (germline): GTSNPN, SVGIG (reference sequence). The CDR3 loop reads CAWSGQYNEQFF. The CDR3, as DNA: TGTGCCTGGAGTGGACAGTACAATGAGCAGTTCTTC.

The chain employs TRBV4-1 and TRBJ1-1, with a possible D match to TRBD1 (5 bases). Looked up from germline, CDR1 is MGHRA and CDR2 is YSYEKL. The CDR3 is 15 residues long. The V end was cut by 0 bases, the J end by 4 bases, with 12 bases between. The DNA for the CDR3 is TGCGCCAGCAGCCAAGAGGTGAGTGGGGCCACTGAAGCTTTCTTT. This codes for CASSQEVSGATEAFF.

The chain couples TRBV7-2 to TRBJ2-3, with 13 nucleotides matching TRBD2. The CDR3 has 17 amino acids. Per germline, CDR1 SGHTA and CDR2 FQGNSA. J was trimmed by 4 bases and V by 5 bases; bases with no gene match: 9. This chain's CDR3 is CASSQRLAGGGPDTQYF. Here the CDR3 DNA reads TGTGCCAGCAGCCAAAGACTAGCGGGAGGTGGCCCAGATACGCAGTATTTT.

This clone has a handful of counts. The genes are TRBV18 and TRBJ2-7; 9 bases map to TRBD1. This CDR3 is 15 amino acids long. J gave up 5 bases and V 6 bases, and 11 bases lay outside the gene matches. CDR1 is KGHSH, CDR2 LQKENI, per germline. CDR3 bases: TGTGCCAGCTCCTCGCAGGGACAGGGCGTACACGAGCAGTACTTC. This sequence encodes CASSSQGQGVHEQYF. Complete variable domain (other parts from reference TRBV18 and TRBJ2-7): NAGVMQNPRHLVRRRGQEARLRCSPMKGHSHVYWYRQLPEEGLKFMVYLQKENIIDESGMPKERFSAEFPKEGPSILRIQQVVRGDSAAYFCASSSQGQGVHEQYFGPGTRLTVT.

This clone was counted at least ten times. V is TRBV2 and J is TRBJ1-1, with 7 bases matching TRBD1. This CDR3 is 15 amino acids long. Germline lookup yields CDR1 SNHLY and CDR2 FYNNEI. V dropped 6 bases and J dropped 2; count of bases not matched to a gene: 9. CDR3 protein: CASSPTGRPNTEAFF. The CDR3, as DNA: TGTGCCAGCAGCCCGACAGGGCGCCCCAACACTGAAGCTTTCTTT.

CDR3 coding DNA: TGTGCCAGCAGCCCACAGGGAACTGGAAACACCATATATTTT. This sequence encodes CASSPQGTGNTIYF. The rearrangement joins TRBV5-4 to TRBJ1-3; TRBD1 is a possible D gene (6 bases). The CDR3 runs 14 residues. The V end lost 4 bases, the J end lost 2 bases, and 10 bases lay between the germline ends. Germline V gives CDR1 SGHNT, CDR2 YYREEE (reference sequence). Looking up the rest from reference TRBV5-4 and TRBJ1-3 gives the full variable domain: ETGVTQSPTHLIKTRGQQVTLRCSSQSGHNTVSWYQQALGQGPQFIFQYYREEENGRGNFPPRFSGLQFPNYSSELNVNALELDDSALYLCASSPQGTGNTIYFGEGSWLTVV.

The rearrangement joins TRBV6-5 to TRBJ2-1; 7 bases match TRBD2. Germline-derived CDR1 and CDR2 are MNHEY and SVGAGI. Trimming at V came to 7 bases and at J to 4 bases, leaving 7 bases not matched to a gene. The CDR3 is 14 amino acids. The CDR3 DNA reads TGTGCCAGCACCTCCGGACTAGGGTACAATGAGCAGTTCTTC. Translation gives CASTSGLGYNEQFF.

The chain links TRBV28 to TRBJ1-1; D uncertain. The CDR3 loop spans 12 amino acids. Deletions cut 8 bases from V and 0 bases from J, with 7 bases between. Germline V gene sequence: CDR1 MDHEN, CDR2 SYDVKM. The CDR3, as DNA: TGTGCCAGCGGTGACATGAACACTGAAGCTTTCTTT. Translating it yields CASGDMNTEAFF. Variable domain in full (rest from reference TRBV28 and TRBJ1-1): DVKVTQSSRYLVKRTGEKVFLECVQDMDHENMFWYRQDPGLGLRLIYFSYDVKMKEKGDIPEGYSVSREKKERFSLILESASTNQTSMYLCASGDMNTEAFFGQGTRLTVV.

The rearrangement links TRBV6-5 to TRBJ2-5, with 11 positions matching TRBD2. The end of the DNA fits TRBJ2-7 better, so the J call may be wrong. The CDR3 extends over 15 amino acids. Germline V gene data show CDR1 as MNHEY and CDR2 as SVGAGI. CDR3 in DNA: TGTGCCAGCAGTTACTTAACTAGCGGGGGAAGCGAGCAGTACTTC. This translates into CASSYLTSGGSEQYF.

The V gene is TRBV11-2, the J gene TRBJ1-1; D might be TRBD1 (5 bases). Germline V gives CDR1 SGHAT, CDR2 FQNNGV. The length of the CDR3 is 13 residues. V was pared by 3 bases and J by 6 bases, with 11 bases between. Here the CDR3 reads CASSFLAGAEAFF. CDR3 sequence (DNA): TGTGCCAGCAGCTTCTTGGCGGGGGCTGAAGCTTTCTTT.

This clone occurred once. The chain joins TRBV18 to TRBJ1-4; TRBD1 matches at 7 bases. CDR1 and CDR2 (germline): KGHSH, LQKENI. With 5 bases clipped from V and 5 bases from J, the junction kept 8 bases outside the gene matches. The CDR3 has 15 residues. The CDR3 reads CASSGLGTDNEKLFF. The CDR3 nucleotides read TGTGCCAGCTCAGGCTTGGGGACAGACAATGAAAAACTGTTTTTT. Supplemented by reference TRBV18 and TRBJ1-4, the full variable domain reads NAGVMQNPRHLVRRRGQEARLRCSPMKGHSHVYWYRQLPEEGLKFMVYLQKENIIDESGMPKERFSAEFPKEGPSILRIQQVVRGDSAAYFCASSGLGTDNEKLFFGSGTQLSVL.

J is TRBJ1-5 and V is TRBV28; possible D gene TRBD1, 5 bases. Trimming removed 6 bases from V and 6 bases from J, with 12 bases in between. The CDR3 sequence is 13 residues long. Germline-derived CDR1 and CDR2 are MDHEN and SYDVKM. In DNA, the CDR3 is TGTGCCAGCAGGCAGGGTAGCGGTCAGCCCCAGCATTTT. It codes for CASRQGSGQPQHF.